This T cell receptor (beta chain) appears in the sequencing data of a study of blood T cell repertoires in COVID-19 (dated by TCRdb to the early 2020s). For the study in its entirety: Samples from collaborators originated in the United States, Italy and Spain and spanned both the acute and convalescent phases of COVID-19. Where available, HLA class I and class II types were taken from metadata supplied by the sample provider and were not determined by assay-based typing. Sample metadata almost always included a de-identified subject ID, COVID-19 status, age in years and sex. The prospective study material was composed of cDNA or gDNA derived from T cells, B-cell-depleted T cells, or PBMCs. Subjects who had been exposed to COVID-19, were actively infected with it, or had recovered from it provided the deeply sampled blood TCRbeta repertoires that made up the dataset. The repertoires were released in a freely available public database intended as a resource for research on the immune response to SARS-CoV-2. Samples came from the ongoing ImmuneRACE study (first 160 participants) plus 1,254 subjects from 6 global collaborators.

TCRbeta CDR3 regions were amplified from genomic DNA by means of the immunoSEQ Assay, a bias-controlled multiplex PCR. From the authors' description of their analysis: The number of nucleated cells in each sample was estimated from the amplification of reference gene primers within the assay. To quantify the absolute abundance of each unique TCRbeta CDR3 rearrangement, sequence reads were collapsed and filtered. For each sample, productive Simpson clonality was calculated by taking the square root of Simpson's diversity index across productive rearrangements. TCRdb's version of the immuneACCESS table is confined to in-frame rearrangements and falls short of the full clone set. An unresolved V gene accounts for under half of the shortfall where checked; the remainder is of unknown origin. V and J calls plus clone size are reproduced from that table; the DNA served to infer D and trimming. The sample table contains about 87,000 clones; only one count was recorded for about 82% of them. Together, the top ten hold 25% of the sample.

Whole blood was collected in K2EDTA tubes by collaborating institutions according to the institutions' own protocols. Collaborator samples were shipped for TCRbeta analysis as frozen whole blood, isolated PBMCs, or DNA extracted from either sample type. This clone has a single count. The antigen it binds to is not known. The sample holds no much larger clone one base away, and base qualities are not on file. The study at large found these results: How much clinical and demographic metadata was included differed by source and by participant, and the metadata was provided uncurated.

Sequences were obtained from peripheral blood. This receptor was identified in a human donor in a cohort sampled during active COVID-19.

DNA sequence: TGTGCCAGCAGCTTAGCCCGCCTATACAATGAGCAGTTCTTC. It encodes CASSLARLYNEQFF. The receptor chain draws on TRBV7-8 and TRBJ2-1; confidence is insufficient to name the D gene. CDR1 and CDR2 are drawn from the germline V gene: SGHVS, FQNEAQ. The junction carries 7 bases between V and J, which are trimmed by 0 bases and 4 bases respectively. The CDR3 numbers 14 residues from cysteine through phenylalanine. Left in the record is the CDR3 DNA by itself, 42 bases read in frame from the first base. The reference TRBV7-8 and TRBJ2-1 proteins fill in what lies around the CDR3, so the full variable domain reads GAGVSQSPRYKVAKRGQDVALRCDPISGHVSLFWYQQALGQGPEFLTYFQNEAQLDKSGLPSDRFFAERPEGSVSTLKIQRTQQEDSAVYLCASSLARLYNEQFFGPGTRLTVL.